This T cell receptor beta chain was found in a study of somatic mutations in cytotoxic T cells in rheumatoid arthritis. Study overall: Patient blood, which was peripheral blood collected as 30 ml EDTA, was drawn right after diagnosis and before any treatment started. The researchers flow-sorted some T-cell populations stained with V beta antibodies and got nearly 100% purity, and these included V beta1+ cells sequenced for TCRB.

Original handling: Among patient CD8+ clones larger than 1%, matches to published virus-specific TCRB sequences were rare. Method: immunoSEQ multiplex PCR; TCRdb's copy keeps in-frame clones and lacks some. V, J and clone size derive from that table, while D and trimming were established from the DNA sequence. The table records 10,000 or so clones, approximately 80% of them present only once. Trimming removed 4 bases from V and 7 bases from J; junction bases left unmatched: 6. The CDR3 spans 13 residues. Germline V gene lookup returns CDR1 SGHVS and CDR2 FQNEAQ. The TCR originated in an adult with rheumatoid arthritis. Sequencing input: CD8+ T cells sorted from blood. The chain combines TRBV7-8 with TRBJ1-2; 7 bases match TRBD1. Written as DNA, the CDR3 is TGTGCCAGCAGCTCGACAGGGCGACCTGGCTACACCTTC. Translation gives CASSSTGRPGYTF.